Listed here are 32 T cell receptor beta chains from one sample, sequenced in a study of T cell responses to AZD1222 COVID-19 vaccine. Measured with immunoSEQ multiplex PCR; TCRdb has only the in-frame clones, and not every one. The repertoire holds approximately 160,000 clones, 85% to 95% seen once, with approximately 4.8% in the top ten. The sequences come from peripheral blood, collected on day 0 of AZD1222 vaccination. The origin of the receptors is an adult in good health.

J is TRBJ2-1 and V is TRBV18; no clear D. Germline V gene sequence: CDR1 KGHSH, CDR2 LQKENI. The CDR3 is 12 residues long. The V end lost 0 bases, the J end lost 9 bases, and 6 bases lay between the germline ends. The CDR3 region is CASSPPRTEQFF. DNA for the CDR3: TGTGCCAGCTCACCACCTAGGACTGAGCAGTTCTTC.

The chain uses TRBV14 and TRBJ2-7; 11 nucleotides match TRBD2. The CDR3 has 15 residues. Germline CDR1 reads SGHDN; CDR2 reads FVKESK. Trimming removed 4 bases from V and 7 bases from J; junction bases left unmatched: 9. The CDR3 nucleotides read TGTGCCAGCAGCCTAGTAGCGGGAGGGTCGGAGGAGCAGTACTTC. Encoded protein: CASSLVAGGSEEQYF. Looking up the rest from reference TRBV14 and TRBJ2-7 gives the full variable domain: EAGVTQFPSHSVIEKGQTVTLRCDPISGHDNLYWYRRVMGKEIKFLLHFVKESKQDESGMPNNRFLAERTGGTYSTLKVQPAELEDSGVYFCASSLVAGGSEEQYFGPGTRLTVT.

J is TRBJ2-7 and V is TRBV2; TRBD2 aligns across 10 bases. The V segment lost 4 bases and the J segment 2 bases; nucleotides outside the gene matches: 2. The CDR3 covers 14 residues. Germline CDR1 SNHLY, CDR2 FYNNEI. The CDR3 loop is CASSALAGTYEQYF. The CDR3 bases are TGTGCCAGCAGTGCACTAGCGGGAACCTACGAGCAGTACTTC. Together with reference TRBV2 and TRBJ2-7, the CDR3 gives the full variable domain: EPEVTQTPSHQVTQMGQEVILRCVPISNHLYFYWYRQILGQKVEFLVSFYNNEISEKSEIFDDQFSVERPDGSNFTLKIRSTKLEDSAMYFCASSALAGTYEQYFGPGTRLTVT.

The chain couples TRBV10-2 to TRBJ1-3; tentative D call: TRBD1 (5 bases). CDR3 size: 16 residues. Germline V gene sequence: CDR1 WSHSY, CDR2 SAAADI. Trimming stripped 6 bases from V and 3 bases from J, with 18 bases between. CDR3 in DNA: TGCGCCAGCAGACCGATCGGGACCGACTTTGGAAACACCATATATTTT. Protein sequence: CASRPIGTDFGNTIYF.

The chain is built from TRBV6-5 and TRBJ1-2; 10 positions agree with TRBD1. This CDR3 is 15 amino acids long. CDR1 is MNHEY and CDR2 is SVGAGI in the germline V gene. The trim removed 7 bases at V and 2 bases at J, leaving 7 bases unmatched. The DNA for the CDR3 is TGTGCCAGCACCGAGAGGACAGGGGGGAACTATGGCTACACCTTC. Amino acids: CASTERTGGNYGYTF.

The chain employs TRBV11-2 and TRBJ1-1; the D is unclear. CDR1 and CDR2 from the germline V gene are SGHAT and FQNNGV. V was cut by 3 bases and J by 3 bases, with 8 bases left in between. The CDR3 runs to 13 residues. For the CDR3, the DNA is TGTGCCAGCAGCTTTCAAGTGGACACTGAAGCTTTCTTT. This translates into CASSFQVDTEAFF.

The gene calls are TRBV6-5 and TRBJ2-1; TRBD2 might be the D (5 bases). V shed 6 bases and J shed 4 bases, with 16 bases lying between them. CDR1 and CDR2 from the germline V gene are MNHEY and SVGAGI. This CDR3 contains 15 residues. CDR3 residues: CASSQTVDSYNEQFF. The CDR3 region has the DNA TGTGCCAGCAGCCAGACCGTGGACTCATACAATGAGCAGTTCTTC.

The genes are TRBV5-1 and TRBJ2-5; D tentatively fits TRBD1 or TRBD2 (5 bases each). V lost 1 base and J 5 bases, leaving 9 bases between the germline ends. This CDR3 has 13 amino acids. The germline gives CDR1 SGHRS, CDR2 YFSETQ. CDR3 sequence reads: CASSLLGAETQYF. CDR3 in DNA: TGCGCCAGCAGCTTGCTCGGGGCGGAGACCCAGTACTTC. Filled out from reference TRBV5-1 and TRBJ2-5, the complete variable domain reads KAGVTQTPRYLIKTRGQQVTLSCSPISGHRSVSWYQQTPGQGLQFLFEYFSETQRNKGNFPGRFSGRQFSNSRSEMNVSTLELGDSALYLCASSLLGAETQYFGPGTRLLVL.

In the case of this clone: One end of the junction fails to match germline, which may point to a read error. V is TRBV7-7 and J is TRBJ2-3; 7 bases fit TRBD2. This CDR3 is built from 14 residues. Looked up from germline, CDR1 is SSHAT and CDR2 is FNYEAQ (reference sequence). The CDR3 loop reads CASSLSAGADTQYF. The CDR3 bases are TGTGCTAGCAGCTTATCGGCGGGAGCGGATACGCAGTATTTT.

CDR3 protein: CAWSSPWDLPYEQYF. CDR3 bases: TGTGCCTGGAGCAGCCCGTGGGACCTCCCCTACGAGCAGTACTTC. The chain employs TRBV30 and TRBJ2-7; D is tentatively TRBD1 or TRBD2 (5 bases each). In germline, CDR1 is GTSNPN, CDR2 SVGIG (reference sequence). The ends were cut back, 3 bases at V and 2 bases at J, with 17 bases in the middle. CDR3 size: 15 residues.

This clone was detected only a few times. The chain employs TRBV5-1 and TRBJ1-6; 8 nucleotides align to TRBD1. The V and J ends lost 3 bases and 7 bases, in that order; junction bases with no gene match: 3. Germline CDR1 reads SGHRS; CDR2 reads YFSETQ. CDR3 size: 14 residues. The CDR3 region is CASSSQGGNSPLHF. The CDR3 nucleotides read TGCGCCAGCAGCTCACAGGGGGGGAATTCACCCCTCCACTTT.

This chain's CDR3 is CASSLFPGYGYTF. The DNA for the CDR3 is TGTGCCAGCAGTTTATTTCCAGGGTATGGCTACACCTTC. V is TRBV27 and J is TRBJ1-2; tentatively, D is TRBD1 (5 bases). Trimming removed 1 base at V and 5 bases at J, with 8 bases between. The CDR3 consists of 13 residues. Germline loops: CDR1 MNHEY, CDR2 SMNVEV (reference sequence).

This chain uses TRBV4-3 with TRBJ2-2; 9 bases match TRBD1. The CDR3 extends over 18 amino acids. Germline CDR1 reads LGHNA; CDR2 reads YSLEER. V gave up 0 bases and J gave up 3 bases; unmatched junction bases: 8. The CDR3 spells CASSQDPGTGIDTGELFF. DNA of the CDR3: TGCGCCAGCAGCCAAGATCCCGGGACAGGGATTGACACCGGGGAGCTGTTTTTT.

The V gene is TRBV28, the J gene TRBJ1-1; D is uncertain. CDR1 and CDR2 (germline): MDHEN, SYDVKM. CDR3 length equals 14 residues. V was shortened by 1 base and J by 6 bases, with 12 bases between the two germline ends. The CDR3 DNA is TGTGCCAGCAGTTTATCGCGGGGTCGGGCTGAAGCTTTCTTT. Translation: CASSLSRGRAEAFF.

The CDR3 is CASSSGTFGAEAFF. The CDR3, as DNA: TGTGCCAGTAGTTCCGGGACATTCGGGGCTGAAGCTTTCTTT. The chain joins TRBV19 to TRBJ1-1, with D perhaps TRBD1 (6 bases). The CDR3 spans 14 residues. V lost 5 bases, J lost 6 bases, and 16 bases lay in between. The germline gives CDR1 LNHDA, CDR2 SQIVND (reference sequence).

The chain joins TRBV2 to TRBJ1-2; 7 positions agree with TRBD1. Germline values: CDR1 SNHLY, CDR2 FYNNEI. Trimming took 3 bases from V and 0 from J; bases not matched to a gene: 19. The CDR3 has 20 amino acids. The CDR3 nucleotides read TGTGCCAGCAGTGATGGGGCAGGGGGGAAAAGTTTTCAAGCTAACTATGGCTACACCTTC. As protein: CASSDGAGGKSFQANYGYTF. Complete variable domain (other parts from reference TRBV2 and TRBJ1-2): EPEVTQTPSHQVTQMGQEVILRCVPISNHLYFYWYRQILGQKVEFLVSFYNNEISEKSEIFDDQFSVERPDGSNFTLKIRSTKLEDSAMYFCASSDGAGGKSFQANYGYTFGSGTRLTVV.

The V call is TRBV7-3, the J call TRBJ2-7; D gene uncertain. Trimming stripped 5 bases from V and 0 bases from J, with 11 bases between. CDR1 and CDR2 from the germline V gene are SGHTA and FQGTGA. This CDR3 comprises 14 residues. CDR3: CASSLLPSSYEQYF. The CDR3, as DNA: TGTGCCAGCAGCCTCCTACCGAGCTCCTACGAGCAGTACTTC.

The gene calls are TRBV6-5 and TRBJ1-2, with a possible D match to TRBD1 (5 bases). CDR1 is MNHEY, CDR2 SVGAGI, per germline. The length of the CDR3 is 14 residues. The V end was cut by 8 bases, the J end by 7 bases, with 20 bases between. CDR3 in DNA: TGTGCCAGCGGGACGCCCATCTCTTCTGGTGGCTACACCTTC. Its translation is CASGTPISSGGYTF.

The genes are TRBV21-1 and TRBJ2-7; the D call in the table, TRBD2, was not verified against the DNA. TRBV21-1 is assigned pseudogene status. The CDR3 runs 15 residues. DNA for the CDR3: TGTGCCAGCAGCGATCGACTAGCGGGGTCCTACGAGCAGTACTTC. This translates into CASSDRLAGSYEQYF.

The genes are TRBV10-3 and TRBJ2-7; D gene unclear. Trimming cost V 3 bases and J 0 bases, with 9 bases left between them. Germline CDR1 is ENHRY and CDR2 is SYGVKD. This CDR3 region has 14 residues. CDR3 coding DNA: TGTGCCATCAGTGATCTGAAATTCTCCTACGAGCAGTACTTC. Amino acids: CAISDLKFSYEQYF.

CDR3 DNA: TGCGCCAGCAGCTTGGCCGGGGTCCCCGGAAACACCATATATTTT. The encoded protein is CASSLAGVPGNTIYF. The rearrangement joins TRBV5-1 to TRBJ1-3; D remains ambiguous. The germline gives CDR1 SGHRS, CDR2 YFSETQ. V dropped 0 bases and J dropped 4 bases, with 11 bases sitting between them. This CDR3 has 15 residues. Full variable domain (rest looked up from reference TRBV5-1 and TRBJ1-3): KAGVTQTPRYLIKTRGQQVTLSCSPISGHRSVSWYQQTPGQGLQFLFEYFSETQRNKGNFPGRFSGRQFSNSRSEMNVSTLELGDSALYLCASSLAGVPGNTIYFGEGSWLTVV.

The rearrangement joins TRBV28 to TRBJ2-3; D is possibly TRBD2 (6 bases). V was shortened by 9 bases and J by 2 bases, with 18 bases between the two germline ends. This CDR3 has 15 residues. Germline lookup yields CDR1 MDHEN and CDR2 SYDVKM. In DNA form, the CDR3 reads TGTGCCAGTCGCGTGGGGCGGGGATCCACAGATACGCAGTATTTT. This sequence encodes CASRVGRGSTDTQYF.

The chain uses TRBV28 and TRBJ2-3; no clear D. CDR3 length: 12 amino acids. CDR1 is MDHEN and CDR2 is SYDVKM in the germline V gene. Deletions cut 3 bases from V and 4 bases from J, with 5 bases between. CDR3 residues: CASSFAADTQYF. CDR3 DNA: TGTGCCAGCAGTTTCGCAGCAGATACGCAGTATTTT.

The chain employs TRBV28 and TRBJ1-1, with a weak D call TRBD1 (6 bases). Germline loops: CDR1 MDHEN, CDR2 SYDVKM. CDR3 size: 16 residues. The V and J ends lost 8 bases and 0 bases respectively, with 19 bases between them. The CDR3 DNA reads as TGTGCCAGCCCCCCCCCGGGACAATTCATGAACACTGAAGCTTTCTTT. This encodes CASPPPGQFMNTEAFF.

V usage is TRBV11-2 and J usage is TRBJ1-2, with 8 nucleotides matching TRBD1. The J segment lost 4 bases and the V segment lost 5 bases, leaving 12 bases of the junction unmatched. CDR1 and CDR2 from the germline V gene are SGHAT and FQNNGV. The CDR3 totals 16 residues. Here the CDR3 DNA reads TGTGCCAGCAGCAGTATCCGGACAGGGCAGGGCTATGGCTACACCTTC. The encoded protein is CASSSIRTGQGYGYTF.

The V and J genes are TRBV10-3 and TRBJ1-1; possible D gene TRBD1, 5 bases. CDR3 size: 13 residues. Trimming took off 3 bases at V and 3 bases at J, with 8 bases between the two ends. Per germline, CDR1 ENHRY and CDR2 SYGVKD. The CDR3, as DNA: TGTGCCATCAGTGATCGGGGGTACACTGAAGCTTTCTTT. It codes for CAISDRGYTEAFF.

V is TRBV5-1 and J is TRBJ1-1; no definite D call. Germline V CDR1 and CDR2: SGHRS, YFSETQ. The germline V and J ends were trimmed by 0 bases and 4 bases, with 10 bases remaining between them. The CDR3 has 14 amino acids. CDR3 DNA sequence: TGCGCCAGCAGCTTGGAGTCTCTGGGCACTGAAGCTTTCTTT. It yields the protein CASSLESLGTEAFF.

The chain employs TRBV28 and TRBJ2-6; D remains unclear. V lost 7 bases and J 3 bases, leaving 10 bases between the germline ends. In germline, CDR1 is MDHEN, CDR2 SYDVKM. The CDR3 sequence is 14 residues long. CDR3 sequence (DNA): TGTGCCAGCACTTCCCGGTTTGGGGCCAACGTCCTGACTTTC. Amino acid sequence: CASTSRFGANVLTF.

In its sample, this clone is medium-sized. This chain joins TRBV27 and TRBJ1-2, with TRBD1 matching over 7 bases. This CDR3 contains 14 residues. The J segment lost 3 bases and the V segment lost 4 bases, leaving 5 bases of the junction unmatched. Germline CDR1 and CDR2: MNHEY and SMNVEV (reference sequence). CDR3 bases: TGTGCCAGCAGTTCCACGACAGGGCACTATGGCTACACCTTC. Its translation is CASSSTTGHYGYTF.

The V call is TRBV29-1, the J call TRBJ1-3, with 7 nucleotides matching TRBD1. The CDR3 sequence is 17 residues long. The V and J ends lost 0 bases and 4 bases, in that order; junction bases with no gene match: 12. Germline V lookup: CDR1 SQVTM, CDR2 ANQGSEA. Here the CDR3 DNA reads TGCAGCGTTGAAGATCCCCGGGACAGCCTGAGCGGAAACACCATATATTTT. Translating gives CSVEDPRDSLSGNTIYF.

This chain uses TRBV4-3 with TRBJ2-1, with 8 bases fitting TRBD2. Germline CDR1 and CDR2: LGHNA and YSLEER. The CDR3 loop spans 16 amino acids. V dropped 0 bases and J dropped 8; count of bases not matched to a gene: 9. CDR3: CASSQDPSGFEDEQFF. DNA for the CDR3: TGCGCCAGCAGCCAAGATCCTAGCGGGTTTGAGGATGAGCAGTTCTTC.

This chain's CDR3 is CASSPWTGMGNQPQHF. The CDR3 bases are TGTGCCAGCAGTCCTTGGACAGGAATGGGCAATCAGCCCCAGCATTTT. This chain joins TRBV27 and TRBJ1-5; 7 nucleotides agree with TRBD1. The germline CDR1 and CDR2 sequences are MNHEY and SMNVEV (reference sequence). The trim removed 5 bases at V and 2 bases at J, leaving 9 bases unmatched. There are 16 residues in the CDR3.